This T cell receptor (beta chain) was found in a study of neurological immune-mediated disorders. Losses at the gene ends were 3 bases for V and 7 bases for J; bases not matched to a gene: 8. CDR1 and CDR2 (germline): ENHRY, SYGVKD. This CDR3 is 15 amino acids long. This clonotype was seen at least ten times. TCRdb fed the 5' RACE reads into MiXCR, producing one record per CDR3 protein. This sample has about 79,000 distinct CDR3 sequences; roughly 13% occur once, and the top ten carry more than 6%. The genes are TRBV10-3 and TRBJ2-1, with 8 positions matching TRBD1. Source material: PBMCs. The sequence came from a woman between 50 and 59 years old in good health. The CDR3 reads CAISDHPRDRNEQFF. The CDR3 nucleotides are TGTGCCATCAGTGATCACCCCAGGGACAGGAATGAGCAGTTCTTC.